One sample yielded the 30 T cell receptor beta chains listed below, sequenced in a study of T cell responses to AZD1222 COVID-19 vaccine. TCRdb keeps only in-frame clones here, not all; method: immunoSEQ multiplex PCR. The table has 70,000 to 85,000 clones, about nine tenths seen once. This sample comprised peripheral blood, obtained on day 0 of AZD1222 vaccination. The receptors stem from an adult in good health.

This chain joins TRBV5-8 and TRBJ2-2; 8 nucleotides match TRBD1. V lost 0 bases and J lost 3; bases outside the gene matches: 10. Germline assignment: CDR1 SGHTS and CDR2 YDEGEE. CDR3 length equals 18 residues. The CDR3 coding sequence is TGTGCCAGCAGCTTGGTACGGGCAGGGGGCGCCGACACCGGGGAGCTGTTTTTT. This codes for CASSLVRAGGADTGELFF.

CDR3 region: CASSDSTGPPYEQYF. CDR3 nucleotides: TGTGCCAGCAGCGATTCGACAGGTCCTCCCTACGAGCAGTACTTC. The chain links TRBV6-2 or TRBV6-3 to TRBJ2-7; D is perhaps TRBD1 (6 bases). This CDR3 comprises 15 residues. Germline assignment: CDR1 MNHEY and CDR2 SVGEGT. V was shortened by 6 bases and J by 2 bases, with 17 bases between the two germline ends.

The chain links TRBV21-1 to TRBJ1-2. TRBV21-1 is given as a pseudogene. The CDR3 consists of 16 residues. The CDR3 DNA sequence: TGTGCCAGCAGCAAAGGGGCGGAGGGGTACGGCTATGGCTACACCTTC. Translation gives CASSKGAEGYGYGYTF.

The rearrangement links TRBV10-3 to TRBJ2-3, with D possibly being TRBD1 or TRBD2 (5 bases each). Germline-derived CDR1 and CDR2 are ENHRY and SYGVKD. The CDR3 runs to 15 residues. V lost 3 bases, J lost 5 bases, and 15 bases lay in between. The CDR3 bases are TGTGCCATCAGTGATGGGGACCAGTCCCAAGATACGCAGTATTTT. Translated, it gives CAISDGDQSQDTQYF.

This clone was found a few times. The chain recombines TRBV10-3 with TRBJ1-1; D is unclear. Germline CDR1 ENHRY, CDR2 SYGVKD. The CDR3 spans 12 residues. The V end lost 2 bases, the J end lost 7 bases, and 8 bases lay between the germline ends. The DNA of the CDR3 is TGTGCCATCAGTGAGACGGCAGATGAAGCTTTCTTT. This sequence encodes CAISETADEAFF.

The genes are TRBV5-1 and TRBJ1-2; TRBD1 aligns across 7 bases. The CDR3 contains 16 residues. The germline V gene has CDR1 SGHRS and CDR2 YFSETQ. J lost 4 bases, V lost 3 bases, and 12 bases had no gene match. CDR3 loop: CASSSDGTDYVYGYTF. CDR3 coding DNA: TGCGCCAGCAGCTCCGACGGGACAGATTATGTCTATGGCTACACCTTC.

The gene calls are TRBV7-9 and TRBJ1-2; 9 nucleotides align to TRBD1. The germline V gene encodes CDR1 SEHNR and CDR2 FQNEAQ (reference sequence). J was trimmed by 11 bases and V by 5 bases; bases with no gene match: 12. The CDR3 is 14 residues long. The CDR3 region is CASSTEGQGKGYTF. CDR3 DNA sequence: TGTGCCAGCAGCACCGAGGGACAGGGAAAAGGTTACACCTTC.

This rearrangement joins TRBV6-2 or TRBV6-3 to TRBJ2-1, with 8 nucleotides matching TRBD1. The CDR3 length is 12 residues. After removal of 2 bases from V and 15 bases from J, the junction contained 6 bases not matched to a gene. The V gene's germline CDR1 is MNHEY and CDR2 SVGEGT. CDR3 loop: CASSYGDRRGFF. The DNA of the CDR3 is TGTGCCAGCAGTTACGGGGACAGGCGGGGGTTCTTC.

V usage is TRBV28 and J usage is TRBJ2-7, with TRBD1 matching 8 bases. Trimming at V came to 10 bases and at J to 4 bases, leaving 12 bases not matched to a gene. The CDR3 is 14 residues long. CDR1 and CDR2 (germline): MDHEN, SYDVKM. The CDR3 DNA reads as TGTGCCACCTTTACAGGGGGAGGTGGGTACGAGCAGTACTTC. It yields the protein CATFTGGGGYEQYF.

The rearrangement joins TRBV3-1 (or the pseudogene TRBV3-2) to TRBJ1-4; 10 bases are a match to TRBD1. Trimming cost V 8 bases and J 7 bases; bases outside gene matches: 4. This CDR3 spans 13 amino acids. Germline V lookup: CDR1 LGHDT, CDR2 YNNKEL (reference sequence). This chain's CDR3 is CASWDRGVEKLFF. The CDR3 coding sequence is TGTGCCAGCTGGGACAGGGGAGTTGAAAAACTGTTTTTT.

The chain recombines TRBV29-1 with TRBJ1-1, with D unclear. The CDR3 has 14 residues. Germline V gives CDR1 SQVTM, CDR2 ANQGSEA. Trimming removed 3 bases at V and 0 bases at J, with 11 bases between. This chain's CDR3 is CSVDTDGMNTEAFF. CDR3 in DNA: TGCAGCGTTGACACTGACGGCATGAACACTGAAGCTTTCTTT. Based on the CDR3 plus reference TRBV29-1 and TRBJ1-1, the full variable domain is SAVISQKPSRDICQRGTSLTIQCQVDSQVTMMFWYRQQPGQSLTLIATANQGSEATYESGFVIDKFPISRPNLTFSTLTVSNMSPEDSSIYLCSVDTDGMNTEAFFGQGTRLTVV.

The chain links TRBV3-1 (or the pseudogene TRBV3-2) to TRBJ1-1; TRBD1 matches 7 bases. J lost 2 bases, V lost 1 base, and 1 base had no gene match. The germline V gene encodes CDR1 LGHDT and CDR2 YNNKEL (reference sequence). The CDR3 covers 14 residues. The CDR3 region is CASSQGDRNTEAFF. Here the CDR3 DNA reads TGTGCCAGCAGCCAAGGGGACAGAAACACTGAAGCTTTCTTT.

The chain recombines TRBV7-9 with TRBJ1-1; D perhaps matches TRBD1 (5 bases). CDR1 and CDR2 (germline): SEHNR, FQNEAQ (reference sequence). The CDR3 covers 14 residues. Trimming removed 3 bases at V and 1 base at J, with 9 bases between. The CDR3 DNA sequence: TGTGCCAGCAGCTTGGGGACCCAGAACACTGAAGCTTTCTTT. Translating gives CASSLGTQNTEAFF.

This clone was seen once. The rearrangement uses TRBV12-3 or TRBV12-4 and TRBJ2-5, with TRBD2 identical over 9 bases. Losses at the gene ends were 6 bases for V and 5 bases for J; bases not matched to a gene: 4. The CDR3 runs to 13 residues. The CDR3 loop is CASSSSGMETQYF. As DNA, the CDR3 is TGTGCCAGCAGCTCTAGCGGGATGGAGACCCAGTACTTC.

This clone was seen a few times. J is TRBJ1-5 and V is TRBV10-2; a possible D gene is TRBD1 (6 bases). With 6 bases removed from V and 5 bases from J, the gap between germline ends came to 14 bases. From germline, CDR1 is WSHSY and CDR2 SAAADI. The CDR3 totals 14 residues. The CDR3 protein is CASRDRQDDQPQHF. The DNA of the CDR3 is TGCGCCAGCAGGGACCGACAGGACGATCAGCCCCAGCATTTT.

This rearrangement joins TRBV6-5 to TRBJ1-6; 12 bases map to TRBD1. CDR1 and CDR2 (germline): MNHEY, SVGAGI. The V and J ends lost 9 bases and 6 bases, in that order; junction bases with no gene match: 6. The CDR3 length is 15 residues. The CDR3 bases are TGTGCCAGTCGGGACAGGGGGCTTGTTAATTCACCCCTCCACTTT. Residues: CASRDRGLVNSPLHF.

The chain is built from TRBV9 and TRBJ1-6, with no clear D. The V end lost 4 bases, the J end lost 0 bases, and 8 bases lay between the germline ends. Germline V lookup: CDR1 SGDLS, CDR2 YYNGEE. CDR3 length equals 15 residues. For the CDR3, the DNA is TGTGCCAGCAGCCAACAAGCCTCCTATAATTCACCCCTCCACTTT. It encodes CASSQQASYNSPLHF.

V usage is TRBV3-1 (or the pseudogene TRBV3-2) and J usage is TRBJ2-3; TRBD2 matches 9 bases. The V and J ends lost 4 bases and 4 bases, in that order; junction bases with no gene match: 6. The CDR3 contains 15 residues. Per the germline V gene, CDR1 is LGHDT and CDR2 is YNNKEL (reference sequence). The CDR3 region is CASSPSGTSPDTQYF. CDR3 nucleotides: TGTGCCAGCAGCCCAAGTGGGACTAGCCCAGATACGCAGTATTTT.

This chain connects TRBV28 to TRBJ2-1, with D uncertain. Germline CDR1 MDHEN, CDR2 SYDVKM. Trimming pared 6 bases from V and 10 bases from J, leaving 19 bases between. This CDR3 contains 14 residues. The CDR3 protein is CASSQPPFEGEQFF. The DNA of the CDR3 is TGTGCCAGCAGCCAACCCCCCTTTGAAGGGGAGCAGTTCTTC.

V gene TRBV6-5 combines with J gene TRBJ1-5, with 9 bases fitting TRBD1. The CDR3 totals 15 residues. Per germline, CDR1 MNHEY and CDR2 SVGAGI. Unmatched junction bases numbered 7, after V lost 4 bases and J lost 6 bases. This CDR3 is CASSWTGDRGQPQHF. The CDR3 coding sequence is TGTGCCAGCAGTTGGACAGGGGATAGAGGTCAGCCCCAGCATTTT.

V usage is TRBV7-3 and J usage is TRBJ1-6; D not certain. V dropped 5 bases and J dropped 7 bases, with 9 bases sitting between them. The CDR3 has 13 amino acids. CDR1 is SGHTA, CDR2 FQGTGA, per germline. CDR3 amino acids: CASSRAANSPLHF. Written as DNA, the CDR3 is TGTGCCAGCAGCAGAGCCGCAAATTCACCCCTCCACTTT.

This clone was counted a single time. The chain employs TRBV5-4 and TRBJ1-4, with D perhaps TRBD1 (5 bases). The CDR3 totals 14 residues. The V end lost 1 base, the J end lost 4 bases, and 8 bases lay between the germline ends. The V gene's germline CDR1 is SGHNT and CDR2 YYREEE (reference sequence). The CDR3 nucleotides are TGTGCCAGCAGCTTGCGACAGAATAATGAAAAACTGTTTTTT. This sequence encodes CASSLRQNNEKLFF.

CDR3 DNA sequence: TGTGCCAGCAGCTTGGGCTCCTATCAGCCCCAGCATTTT. Protein sequence: CASSLGSYQPQHF. V usage is TRBV7-9 and J usage is TRBJ1-5; no clear D gene. Trimming pared 3 bases from V and 5 bases from J, leaving 8 bases between. There are 13 residues in the CDR3. Germline CDR1 is SEHNR and CDR2 is FQNEAQ (reference sequence).

CDR3 in amino acids: CASSPIIGGGIYNEQFF. In nucleotides, the CDR3 is TGTGCCAGCAGCCCAATCATCGGGGGGGGGATCTACAATGAGCAGTTCTTC. This rearrangement joins TRBV7-2 to TRBJ2-1, with TRBD2 identical over 8 bases. There are 17 residues in the CDR3. Germline assignment: CDR1 SGHTA and CDR2 FQGNSA. Germline trimming cut 5 bases from V and 3 bases from J; bases unmatched to any gene: 12.

This clone has only a few counts. CDR3 DNA: TGTGCCAGCAGCTCGACTAGCGGGAGGTACGAGCAGTACTTC. It codes for CASSSTSGRYEQYF. This chain links TRBV7-9 with TRBJ2-7; 13 positions agree with TRBD2. The CDR3 has 14 residues. V lost 4 bases to trimming and J lost 4 bases; unmatched junction nucleotides: 1. Germline CDR1 and CDR2: SEHNR and FQNEAQ (reference sequence).

V is TRBV11-3 and J is TRBJ2-1, with D uncertain. This CDR3 has 12 amino acids. Germline CDR1 and CDR2: SGHNT and YENEEA. The V end was cut by 5 bases, the J end by 8 bases, with 10 bases between. CDR3 residues: CASSPDGHEQFF. CDR3 DNA sequence: TGTGCCAGCAGCCCAGACGGCCATGAGCAGTTCTTC.

Remarks on this clone: The sample holds other DNA sequences that translate to the same CDR3. This rearrangement joins TRBV19 to TRBJ1-5, with D maybe TRBD1 (5 bases). The CDR3 spans 12 residues. Germline CDR1 and CDR2: LNHDA and SQIVND (reference sequence). Deletions cut 5 bases from V and 6 bases from J, with 8 bases between. The CDR3 loop reads CASSQGGQPQHF. CDR3 bases: TGTGCCAGTAGTCAGGGCGGTCAGCCCCAGCATTTT.

The chain recombines TRBV7-3 with TRBJ2-3; tentatively, D is TRBD1 or TRBD2 (6 bases each). Trimming removed 2 bases from V and 5 bases from J, with 11 bases in between. Germline CDR1 SGHTA, CDR2 FQGTGA. CDR3 length equals 14 residues. The CDR3 region has the DNA TGTGCCAGCAGCTTATTGGGGGGCAAAGATACGCAGTATTTT. It is translated as CASSLLGGKDTQYF.

J is TRBJ1-2 and V is TRBV6-5; the D gene is possibly TRBD1 (6 bases). Germline V gene lookup returns CDR1 MNHEY and CDR2 SVGAGI. The CDR3 runs to 16 residues. Trimming cost V 0 bases and J 8 bases, with 19 bases left between them. The CDR3 coding sequence is TGTGCCAGCAGTTACTCGACGGGACATGCCCACTTGGGCTACACCTTC. Its protein product is CASSYSTGHAHLGYTF.

The chain is built from TRBV4-1 and TRBJ2-1, with 9 positions matching TRBD1. The V gene's germline CDR1 is MGHRA and CDR2 YSYEKL. The CDR3 is 17 residues long. V lost 1 base to trimming and J lost 7 bases; unmatched junction nucleotides: 11. The CDR3 loop is CASSQVGGGQGRNEQFF. DNA for the CDR3: TGCGCCAGCAGCCAAGTCGGGGGCGGACAGGGGCGGAATGAGCAGTTCTTC.